Shown below are 18 T cell receptor beta chains from a single sample sequenced in a study of T-cell memory formation after mild COVID-19. TCRdb used MiXCR to reprocess the 5' RACE reads, holding one entry per CDR3 protein. The repertoire holds some 320,000 distinct CDR3 sequences, with about 16% as singletons. Sequencing was carried out using PBMCs or a T cell subset sorted from them (not recorded which). The origin of the receptors is a man aged 18 to 29 who had mild COVID-19 (a few samples of this study predate the infection). Cell type and time point are not known.

This sequence joins TRBV9 and TRBJ2-1; D is unclear. Between the trimmed V and J ends, which lost 4 bases and 0 bases, there was a span of 8 bases. Per germline, CDR1 SGDLS and CDR2 YYNGEE. This CDR3 has 14 amino acids. As DNA, the CDR3 is TGTGCCAGCAGCCCAGGAAACTCCTACAATGAGCAGTTCTTC. Encoded protein: CASSPGNSYNEQFF.

This clonotype was seen at least ten times. The chain is built from TRBV5-6 and TRBJ2-2, with D hard to call. Germline CDR1 is SGHDT and CDR2 is YYEEEE. Between the trimmed V and J ends, which lost 4 bases and 5 bases, there was a span of 6 bases. The CDR3 is 12 residues long. CDR3 amino acids: CASSTGTGELFF. The CDR3 DNA reads TGTGCCAGCAGCACTGGAACCGGGGAGCTGTTTTTT. The full variable domain, completed using reference TRBV5-6 and TRBJ2-2, is DAGVTQSPTHLIKTRGQQVTLRCSPKSGHDTVSWYQQALGQGPQFIFQYYEEEERQRGNFPDRFSGHQFPNYSSELNVNALLLGDSALYLCASSTGTGELFFGEGSRLTVL.

This clonotype came up many times. The CDR3 nucleotides read TGTGCCAGCAGCTTAGCGGGAGGTCGGAACTACAATGAGCAGTTCTTC. Protein sequence: CASSLAGGRNYNEQFF. V is TRBV7-9 and J is TRBJ2-1, with D perhaps matching TRBD2 (6 bases). CDR1 and CDR2 from the germline V gene are SEHNR and FQNEAQ (reference sequence). Trimming pared 0 bases from V and 3 bases from J, leaving 12 bases between. The CDR3 extends over 16 amino acids.

The table lists this clonotype with many counts. This rearrangement joins TRBV18 to TRBJ2-7; TRBD2 matches at 7 bases. CDR3 size: 14 residues. In germline, CDR1 is KGHSH, CDR2 LQKENI. With V trimmed by 3 bases and J by 7 bases, 9 bases remained unmatched. The CDR3 loop is CASSPGGEGYEQYV. In nucleotides, the CDR3 is TGTGCCAGCTCACCGGGAGGGGAGGGATATGAGCAGTACGTC.

The chain combines TRBV7-9 with TRBJ2-1; 12 bases fit TRBD2. Germline CDR1 and CDR2: SEHNR and FQNEAQ (reference sequence). V lost 4 bases, J lost 0 bases, and 13 bases stayed unmatched. The CDR3 covers 20 residues. The CDR3 is CASSSLWGLAGTSSYNEQFF. The CDR3 bases are TGTGCCAGCAGCTCTTTATGGGGACTAGCGGGTACATCCTCCTACAATGAGCAGTTCTTC.

The chain combines TRBV5-1 with TRBJ2-3; the D gene is possibly TRBD2 (5 bases). CDR3 length: 16 residues. From germline, CDR1 is SGHRS and CDR2 YFSETQ. The V and J ends lost 4 bases and 6 bases respectively, with 21 bases between them. CDR3 amino acids: CASSRYSDSLGDTQYF. In DNA, the CDR3 is TGCGCCAGCAGCCGTTACTCGGACTCCCTCGGGGATACGCAGTATTTT.

Ten or more counts support this clonotype. CDR3 coding DNA: TGCGCCAGCAGCTTCGGACGGCTCGACGGCTATGGCTACACCTTC. It codes for CASSFGRLDGYGYTF. The chain joins TRBV5-1 to TRBJ1-2; D gene uncertain. In germline, CDR1 is SGHRS, CDR2 YFSETQ. The V end lost 2 bases, the J end lost 4 bases, and 15 bases lay between the germline ends. CDR3 size: 15 residues.

This clonotype occurred many times. The chain combines TRBV5-1 with TRBJ1-4; a possible D gene is TRBD1 (5 bases). Germline V gives CDR1 SGHRS, CDR2 YFSETQ. V was shortened by 3 bases and J by 8 bases, with 14 bases between the two germline ends. This CDR3 is built from 14 residues. The CDR3 sequence is CASSSWGLREKLFF. The CDR3 DNA reads as TGCGCCAGCAGCTCCTGGGGACTACGCGAAAAACTGTTTTTT. The variable domain in full, with the rest retrieved from reference TRBV5-1 and TRBJ1-4, is KAGVTQTPRYLIKTRGQQVTLSCSPISGHRSVSWYQQTPGQGLQFLFEYFSETQRNKGNFPGRFSGRQFSNSRSEMNVSTLELGDSALYLCASSSWGLREKLFFGSGTQLSVL.

In this sample, this clonotype turned up a few times. V usage is TRBV6-2 or TRBV6-3 and J usage is TRBJ2-3; D remains unclear. This CDR3 is 14 amino acids long. V shed 2 bases and J shed 4 bases, with 10 bases lying between them. Germline CDR1 MNHEY, CDR2 SVGEGT. The CDR3 reads CASSYPYASDTQYF. Written as DNA, the CDR3 is TGTGCCAGCAGTTACCCGTACGCTTCAGATACGCAGTATTTT.

This clonotype was seen a few times. The chain recombines TRBV4-1 with TRBJ1-1; a possible D gene is TRBD1 (5 bases). CDR3 length: 14 residues. V was cut by 1 base and J by 3 bases, with 9 bases left in between. Germline-derived CDR1 and CDR2 are MGHRA and YSYEKL. The CDR3 DNA follows: TGCGCCAGCAGCCAAGCATGGGGGGACACTGAAGCTTTCTTT. The encoded protein is CASSQAWGDTEAFF.

This clonotype was detected only once. The V gene is TRBV14, the J gene TRBJ1-3; the D gene is possibly TRBD1 (5 bases). Trimming shortened V by 1 base and J by 2 bases, and 6 bases separated the two germline ends. CDR1 is SGHDN and CDR2 is FVKESK in the germline V gene. The CDR3 totals 14 residues. The CDR3 spells CASSQVTAGNTIYF. The CDR3 DNA reads as TGTGCCAGCAGCCAAGTGACAGCTGGAAACACCATATATTTT.

This clonotype has ten or more counts. V gene TRBV4-3 combines with J gene TRBJ2-3, with TRBD2 matching over 7 bases. Per the germline V gene, CDR1 is LGHNA and CDR2 is YSLEER. V lost 0 bases and J lost 2; bases outside the gene matches: 5. The CDR3 contains 16 residues. In DNA form, the CDR3 reads TGCGCCAGCAGCCAAGAAGGTCTAGCGGACACAGATACGCAGTATTTT. It is translated as CASSQEGLADTDTQYF.

The table lists this clonotype with a few counts. V is TRBV5-1 and J is TRBJ2-3; 7 bases fit TRBD1. Trimming removed 5 bases from V and 0 bases from J; junction bases left unmatched: 6. From germline, CDR1 is SGHRS and CDR2 YFSETQ. This CDR3 is 15 amino acids long. The CDR3 region is CASRLGTDSTDTQYF. CDR3 bases: TGCGCCAGCAGACTGGGGACAGATAGCACAGATACGCAGTATTTT.

The V call is TRBV5-1, the J call TRBJ2-3, with D perhaps given as TRBD1 or TRBD2 (5 bases each). CDR1 SGHRS and CDR2 YFSETQ come from the germline V gene. The CDR3 is 17 residues long. V lost 0 bases and J 0 bases, leaving 14 bases between the germline ends. Here the CDR3 DNA reads TGCGCCAGCAGCTTGGTAGTTACGGGGCTAAGCACAGATACGCAGTATTTT. Amino acids: CASSLVVTGLSTDTQYF.

This clonotype was seen a single time. The genes are TRBV15 and TRBJ2-5; possibly TRBD1 for D (6 bases). The V and J ends lost 0 bases and 1 base respectively, with 6 bases between them. The CDR3 length is 14 residues. Germline CDR1 and CDR2: LNHNV and YYDKDF (reference sequence). Here the CDR3 reads CATSREDSQETQYF. The DNA of the CDR3 is TGTGCCACCAGCAGAGAGGACAGCCAAGAGACCCAGTACTTC. Looking up the rest from reference TRBV15 and TRBJ2-5 gives the full variable domain: DAMVIQNPRYQVTQFGKPVTLSCSQTLNHNVMYWYQQKSSQAPKLLFHYYDKDFNNEADTPDNFQSRRPNTSFCFLDIRSPGLGDTAMYLCATSREDSQETQYFGPGTRLLVL.

The chain links TRBV19 to TRBJ2-1, with TRBD2 matching 10 bases. This CDR3 spans 15 amino acids. The germline CDR1 and CDR2 sequences are LNHDA and SQIVND (reference sequence). V gave up 6 bases and J gave up 8 bases; unmatched junction bases: 10. CDR3 in DNA: TGTGCCAGTAGCCCCCAAGCGGGGGGGCCCCATGAGCAGTTCTTC. It is translated as CASSPQAGGPHEQFF.

This clonotype was observed a few times. V and J are TRBV5-6 and TRBJ1-5; possibly TRBD1 for D (5 bases). The germline V gene has CDR1 SGHDT and CDR2 YYEEEE. Trimming removed 1 base from V and 7 bases from J, with 9 bases in between. The CDR3 totals 13 residues. The CDR3 sequence is CASSLTGLQPQHF. CDR3 sequence (DNA): TGTGCCAGCAGCTTGACGGGGCTCCAGCCCCAGCATTTT.

The J gene is TRBJ1-2, the V gene TRBV19; TRBD1 agrees at 12 bases. Trimming took 5 bases from V and 7 from J; bases not matched to a gene: 5. Germline CDR1 is LNHDA and CDR2 is SQIVND (reference sequence). The CDR3 runs to 14 residues. This chain's CDR3 is CASSVGTGGSGYTF. As DNA, the CDR3 is TGTGCCAGTAGTGTTGGGACAGGGGGCTCTGGCTACACCTTC.